The clone carrying this T cell receptor (beta chain) was counted ten times or more. The target antigen is unknown. The V and J ends lost 6 bases and 3 bases respectively, with 14 bases between them. The CDR3 runs 14 residues. The germline gives CDR1 MNHNS, CDR2 SASEGT. This sample was taken from a study of T cells in Graves' hyperthyroidism and ophthalmopathy. Using RNA transcripts as the source, TCR beta CDR3 regions were amplified. The study used the HTBI primer set for a first-round RT-PCR of the TCR CDR3. Using its own MiXCR run on the multiplex PCR reads, TCRdb lists one record per CDR3 protein. This table has around 560,000 distinct CDR3 sequences, roughly a sixth appearing once. General observations from the study: Ophthalmopathy was distinguished from stable hyperthyroidism by 13 V-J signatures.

Patients aged 18 to 65 had newly diagnosed hyperthyroidism that had lasted under 2 months. The clonotype originates from a woman under 30 with Graves' hyperthyroidism. J is TRBJ1-1 and V is TRBV6-1; D possibly corresponds to TRBD1 (5 bases). What was sequenced was blood. The CDR3: CASRATVRDTEAFF. Written as DNA, the CDR3 is TGTGCCAGCAGGGCGACAGTTCGGGACACTGAAGCTTTCTTT.